Presented here are 19 T cell receptor beta chains from one specimen sequenced in a study of blood T cell repertoires in COVID-19. TCRdb's copy holds only in-frame clones and misses some; the assay was immunoSEQ multiplex PCR. The profile shows about 75,000 clones, about 91% of them singletons. Sequenced: peripheral blood. The origin of the receptors is a woman aged 70-85 years with acute or convalescent COVID-19.

This chain links TRBV5-1 with TRBJ1-1, with D unresolved. Germline lookup yields CDR1 SGHRS and CDR2 YFSETQ. This CDR3 is 17 amino acids long. Deletions cut 1 base from V and 2 bases from J, with 18 bases between. The CDR3 sequence: CASSLTFRSAPNTEAFF. The CDR3 bases are TGCGCCAGCAGCTTGACGTTTCGTAGTGCGCCTAACACTGAAGCTTTCTTT.

This clone showed up just once. The chain has TRBV24-1 and TRBJ2-7; 7 bases align to TRBD1. Per the germline V gene, CDR1 is KGHDR and CDR2 is SFDVKD. The V segment lost 4 bases and the J segment 2 bases; nucleotides outside the gene matches: 4. The CDR3 has 14 residues. Written as DNA, the CDR3 is TGTGCCACCAGTGACCACAGGGGTGCCTACGAGCAGTACTTC. Its protein product is CATSDHRGAYEQYF.

The rearrangement joins TRBV7-2 to TRBJ1-2; possible D gene TRBD1, 6 bases. CDR1 is SGHTA and CDR2 is FQGNSA in the germline V gene. Between the trimmed V and J ends, which lost 1 base and 3 bases, there was a span of 12 bases. This CDR3 region has 15 residues. DNA of the CDR3: TGTGCCAGCAGCTTAGTGGGAAAGGGGGACTATGGCTACACCTTC. This sequence encodes CASSLVGKGDYGYTF.

This clone has just one count. The chain employs TRBV2 and TRBJ1-1; unclear D gene. Germline V gives CDR1 SNHLY, CDR2 FYNNEI. V lost 3 bases and J 3 bases, leaving 14 bases between the germline ends. The CDR3 is 15 amino acids. CDR3 amino acids: CASSEARPRDTEAFF. In nucleotides, the CDR3 is TGTGCCAGCAGTGAGGCCAGGCCGAGGGACACTGAAGCTTTCTTT.

The rearrangement links TRBV29-1 to TRBJ1-1, with D unclear. This CDR3 is built from 13 residues. Deletions cut 3 bases from V and 0 bases from J, with 8 bases between. The germline V gene encodes CDR1 SQVTM and CDR2 ANQGSEA. The CDR3 coding sequence is TGCAGCGTTGATTCGGTCATGAACACTGAAGCTTTCTTT. This codes for CSVDSVMNTEAFF.

This clone was detected once. The chain joins TRBV5-1 to TRBJ1-2; the D is unclear. The CDR3 has 13 amino acids. Germline V gene data show CDR1 as SGHRS and CDR2 as YFSETQ. Trimming pared 3 bases from V and 6 bases from J, leaving 12 bases between. CDR3 in DNA: TGCGCCAGCAGCTCCACGGGAAGGCATGGCTACACCTTC. Its translation: CASSSTGRHGYTF.

The J gene is TRBJ2-7, the V gene TRBV9; 12 bases are a match to TRBD2. CDR3 length equals 16 residues. Trimming at V came to 0 bases and at J to 4 bases, leaving 5 bases not matched to a gene. Germline values: CDR1 SGDLS, CDR2 YYNGEE. The CDR3 region is CASSVGTSGGKYEQYF. CDR3 in DNA: TGTGCCAGCAGCGTAGGTACTAGCGGGGGGAAATACGAGCAGTACTTC. Full variable domain (outside the CDR3, taken from reference TRBV9 and TRBJ2-7): DSGVTQTPKHLITATGQRVTLRCSPRSGDLSVYWYQQSLDQGLQFLIQYYNGEERAKGNILERFSAQQFPDLHSELNLSSLELGDSALYFCASSVGTSGGKYEQYFGPGTRLTVT.

The V gene is TRBV3-1 (or the pseudogene TRBV3-2), the J gene TRBJ1-2, with TRBD1 matching 7 bases. CDR1 is LGHDT and CDR2 is YNNKEL in the germline V gene (reference sequence). The CDR3 has 16 residues. V was clipped by 0 bases and J by 5 bases; unmatched bases: 9. The CDR3 region is CASSQDIGGAGYGYTF. In DNA, the CDR3 is TGTGCCAGCAGCCAAGATATAGGGGGCGCCGGATATGGCTACACCTTC.

CDR3 loop: CATSRGGGYGYTF. The CDR3 bases are TGTGCCACCAGCAGAGGGGGAGGGTATGGCTACACCTTC. J is TRBJ1-2 and V is TRBV15; D is unclear. This CDR3 is 13 amino acids long. Trimming removed 1 base at V and 5 bases at J, with 8 bases between. Per the germline V gene, CDR1 is LNHNV and CDR2 is YYDKDF (reference sequence).

V gene TRBV2 combines with J gene TRBJ1-2; 7 bases are a match to TRBD1. Losses at the gene ends were 7 bases for V and 7 bases for J; bases not matched to a gene: 15. The germline V gene encodes CDR1 SNHLY and CDR2 FYNNEI. CDR3 length equals 15 residues. This CDR3 is CASTSQTTGSGGYTF. CDR3 nucleotide sequence: TGTGCCAGCACCTCACAGACGACAGGGAGCGGTGGCTACACCTTC.

The chain recombines TRBV9 with TRBJ1-4; 7 bases align to TRBD1. V lost 4 bases to trimming and J lost 3 bases; unmatched junction nucleotides: 9. CDR1 and CDR2 from the germline V gene are SGDLS and YYNGEE. CDR3 length: 16 residues. The CDR3 DNA is TGTGCCAGCAGCTCCAGGCCGGGACAGCCTAATGAAAAACTGTTTTTT. This codes for CASSSRPGQPNEKLFF.

As DNA, the CDR3 is TGTGCCATCAGTGAGTCAGCGTGGACTATCGGCACAGATACGCAGTATTTT. Translated: CAISESAWTIGTDTQYF. The V gene is TRBV10-3, the J gene TRBJ2-3, with D maybe TRBD2 (6 bases). There are 17 residues in the CDR3. The germline gives CDR1 ENHRY, CDR2 SYGVKD. The V end lost 0 bases, the J end lost 1 base, and 14 bases lay between the germline ends.

This clone was detected only once. The V and J genes are TRBV15 and TRBJ2-7; TRBD1 aligns across 9 bases. This CDR3 region has 16 residues. After removal of 2 bases from V and 2 bases from J, the junction contained 7 bases not matched to a gene. Germline CDR1 and CDR2: LNHNV and YYDKDF (reference sequence). CDR3 amino acids: CATSRLGQGLTYEQYF. The CDR3 bases are TGTGCCACCAGCAGATTAGGACAGGGGTTAACCTACGAGCAGTACTTC.

Remarks on this clone: Sequence at one end of the junction differs from germline and may be a read error. The chain has TRBV12-3 or TRBV12-4 and TRBJ1-2; D is uncertain. The CDR3 loop spans 11 amino acids. In DNA form, the CDR3 reads TGTGCCAGCAGTTTAGCCAACCTCCAGGTTTTC. As protein: CASSLANLQVF.

This sequence joins TRBV5-1 and TRBJ1-1; 7 bases fit TRBD1. This CDR3 region has 15 residues. Losses at the gene ends were 4 bases for V and 4 bases for J; bases not matched to a gene: 10. Germline V CDR1 and CDR2: SGHRS, YFSETQ. The DNA of the CDR3 is TGCGCCAGCAGCCAAGGTCGACAGGGTGGCACTGAAGCTTTCTTT. It specifies CASSQGRQGGTEAFF.

This chain links TRBV9 with TRBJ1-2, with 7 bases fitting TRBD1. Per the germline V gene, CDR1 is SGDLS and CDR2 is YYNGEE. The CDR3 is 15 amino acids. With V trimmed by 2 bases and J by 6 bases, 10 bases remained unmatched. This CDR3 reads CASSVRQGSTDGYTF. For the CDR3, the DNA is TGTGCCAGCAGCGTTCGACAGGGAAGCACGGATGGCTACACCTTC.

This chain connects TRBV30 to TRBJ1-6, with 8 bases that match TRBD1. J was trimmed by 10 bases and V by 2 bases; bases with no gene match: 10. The CDR3 loop spans 15 amino acids. CDR1 is GTSNPN and CDR2 is SVGIG in the germline V gene (reference sequence). This CDR3 reads CAWSTGQGGKSPLHF. CDR3 nucleotides: TGTGCCTGGAGTACCGGACAGGGAGGGAAATCACCCCTCCACTTT.

The chain couples TRBV9 to TRBJ1-4; D is undetermined. The CDR3 covers 14 residues. The V end was cut by 1 base, the J end by 4 bases, with 8 bases between. Germline values: CDR1 SGDLS, CDR2 YYNGEE. CDR3 DNA sequence: TGTGCCAGCAGCGTAACGGCGGGTAATGAAAAACTGTTTTTT. It yields the protein CASSVTAGNEKLFF.

On this clone: One end of the junction is discordant with germline, which a read error may explain. This rearrangement joins TRBV28 to TRBJ1-2, with D perhaps TRBD1 (5 bases). Germline V gene data show CDR1 as MDHEN and CDR2 as SYDVKM. The CDR3 covers 15 residues. The chain's CDR3 is CASSLSSIGDYGYTF. CDR3 coding DNA: TGTGCCAGCAGTTTATCCTCGATCGGGGACTACGGCTACACCTTC.